This TCR beta chain was documented in a study of blood T cells in healthy people across ages. The CDR3 runs 13 residues. Trimming removed 6 bases at V and 1 base at J, with 12 bases between. Germline CDR1 GTSNPN, CDR2 SVGIG (reference sequence). This clonotype was detected only a few times. Its antigen is not identified. General study points: Higher diversity and more naive CD4+ cells were features of long-lived donors, compared to aged donors.

Next came a second PCR, run for 7 to 11 cycles, which used a sample-barcoded 5' primer along with a J-beta primer mix. Every cDNA molecule bore a tag from a template-switch adaptor containing 12 random nucleotides. Each single sample gave us at least 3 million CDR3-containing paired-end reads. MiXCR was run by TCRdb on the 5' RACE reads, yielding one entry per CDR3 protein. The sample includes 600,000 or so distinct CDR3 sequences, approximately 30% of them seen just once. The chain joins TRBV30 to TRBJ1-1; no definite D call. Sequencing was carried out using blood. The sequence derives from an elderly woman in good health. The CDR3 DNA is TGTGCCTGTTCCGAGGCGGAGAACACTGAAGCTTTCTTT. As protein: CACSEAENTEAFF.